This T cell receptor (beta chain) was sequenced for a study of post-analysis software for immune sequencing data. Study background: Several disease courses (relapsing-remitting, secondary progressive and progressive-relapsing) of multiple sclerosis were included.

Libraries were made from TCR beta cDNA, and they carried unique molecular identifiers. TCRdb redid the calling of the PCR reads with MiXCR, one entry per CDR3 protein. The repertoire consists of fewer than 550,000 distinct CDR3 sequences, with around 34% occurring once and the leading ten covering roughly 6%. V dropped 0 bases and J dropped 5; count of bases not matched to a gene: 8. This CDR3 spans 16 amino acids. Germline CDR1 SGDLS, CDR2 YYNGEE. Whole-study findings and limits: Roughly 5 TRBV segments (TRBV5-6, TRBV5-1 and TRBV20-1 among them) occurred more frequently in patients than in controls. A significant reduction in normalized Chao1 diversity was observed in multiple sclerosis patients versus controls.

This clonotype was counted only a few times. Its antigen is unidentified. The source is a girl aged 2 to 17 with multiple sclerosis. The rearrangement uses TRBV9 and TRBJ2-1; 7 bases align to TRBD2. The sequenced sample consisted of blood. This CDR3 reads CASSVGVSGGDNEQFF. In nucleotides, the CDR3 is TGTGCCAGCAGCGTAGGGGTCTCGGGGGGAGACAATGAGCAGTTCTTC. The variable domain in full, with the rest retrieved from reference TRBV9 and TRBJ2-1, is DSGVTQTPKHLITATGQRVTLRCSPRSGDLSVYWYQQSLDQGLQFLIQYYNGEERAKGNILERFSAQQFPDLHSELNLSSLELGDSALYFCASSVGVSGGDNEQFFGPGTRLTVL.